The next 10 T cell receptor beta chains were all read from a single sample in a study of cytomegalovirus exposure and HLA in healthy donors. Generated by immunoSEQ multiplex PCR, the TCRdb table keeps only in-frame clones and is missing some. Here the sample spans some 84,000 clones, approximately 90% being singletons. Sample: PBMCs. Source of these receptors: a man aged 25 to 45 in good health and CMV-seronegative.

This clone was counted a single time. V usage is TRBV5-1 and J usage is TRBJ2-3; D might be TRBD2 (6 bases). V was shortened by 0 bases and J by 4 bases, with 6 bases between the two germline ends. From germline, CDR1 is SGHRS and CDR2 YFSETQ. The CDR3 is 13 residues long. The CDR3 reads CASSLGGADTQYF. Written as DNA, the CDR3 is TGCGCCAGCAGCTTGGGGGGGGCAGATACGCAGTATTTT.

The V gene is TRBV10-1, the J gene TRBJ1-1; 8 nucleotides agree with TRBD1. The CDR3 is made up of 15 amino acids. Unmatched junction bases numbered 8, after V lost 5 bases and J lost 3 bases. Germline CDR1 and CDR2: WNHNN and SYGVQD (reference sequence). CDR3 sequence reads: CASSKGQGLDTEAFF. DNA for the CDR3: TGCGCCAGCAGTAAAGGACAGGGTTTGGACACTGAAGCTTTCTTT.

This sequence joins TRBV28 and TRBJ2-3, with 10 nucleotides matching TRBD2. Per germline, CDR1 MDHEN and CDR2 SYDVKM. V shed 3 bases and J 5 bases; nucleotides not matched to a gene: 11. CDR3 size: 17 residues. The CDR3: CASSFDGASGSLDTQYF. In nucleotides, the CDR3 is TGTGCCAGCAGTTTTGACGGGGCTAGCGGGAGTTTAGATACGCAGTATTTT.

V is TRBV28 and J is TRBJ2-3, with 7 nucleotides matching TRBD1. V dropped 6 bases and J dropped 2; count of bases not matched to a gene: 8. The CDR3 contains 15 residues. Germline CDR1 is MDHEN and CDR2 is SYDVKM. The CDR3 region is CASRYRGVNTDTQYF. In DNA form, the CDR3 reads TGTGCCAGCAGATACAGGGGCGTGAACACAGATACGCAGTATTTT.

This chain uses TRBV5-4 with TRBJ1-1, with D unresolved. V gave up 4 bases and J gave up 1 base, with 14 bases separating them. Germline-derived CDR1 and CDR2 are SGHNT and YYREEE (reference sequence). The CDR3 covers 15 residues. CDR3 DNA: TGTGCCAGCAGCCGCCTGGGAGGAGAGAACACTGAAGCTTTCTTT. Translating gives CASSRLGGENTEAFF.

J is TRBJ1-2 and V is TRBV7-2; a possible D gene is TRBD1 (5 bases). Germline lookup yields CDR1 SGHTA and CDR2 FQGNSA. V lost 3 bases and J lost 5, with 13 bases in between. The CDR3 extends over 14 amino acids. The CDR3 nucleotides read TGTGCCAGCAGCTTCTCAAGCGGGGGGTATGGCTACACCTTC. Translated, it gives CASSFSSGGYGYTF.

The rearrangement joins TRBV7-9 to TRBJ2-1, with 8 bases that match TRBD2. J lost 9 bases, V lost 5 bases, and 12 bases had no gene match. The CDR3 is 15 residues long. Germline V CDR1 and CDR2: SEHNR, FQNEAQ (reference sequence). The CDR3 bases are TGTGCCAGCAGCCTAACCGGGACTAGGTGGTTTGAGCAGTTCTTC. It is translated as CASSLTGTRWFEQFF.

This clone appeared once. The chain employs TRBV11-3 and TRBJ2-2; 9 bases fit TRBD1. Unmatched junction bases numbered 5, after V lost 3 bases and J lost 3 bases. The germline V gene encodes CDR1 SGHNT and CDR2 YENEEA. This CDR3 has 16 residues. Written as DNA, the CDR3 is TGTGCCAGCAGCTTCCCGGGACAGGGATACACCGGGGAGCTGTTTTTT. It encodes CASSFPGQGYTGELFF.

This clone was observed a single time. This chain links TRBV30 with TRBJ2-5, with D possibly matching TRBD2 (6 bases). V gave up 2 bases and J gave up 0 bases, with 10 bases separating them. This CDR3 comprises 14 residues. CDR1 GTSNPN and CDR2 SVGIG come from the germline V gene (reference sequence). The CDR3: CAWSRGLDQETQYF. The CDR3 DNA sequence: TGTGCCTGGAGTAGGGGACTCGACCAAGAGACCCAGTACTTC.

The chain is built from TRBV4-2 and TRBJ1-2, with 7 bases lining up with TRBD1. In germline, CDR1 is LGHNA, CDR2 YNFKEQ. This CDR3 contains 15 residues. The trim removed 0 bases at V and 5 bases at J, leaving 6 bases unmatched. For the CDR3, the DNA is TGTGCCAGCAGCCAAGACGTACAGGGGTGGTATGGCTACACCTTC. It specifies CASSQDVQGWYGYTF.